The clone carrying this TCR beta chain was recorded a few times. Antigen unknown. This CDR3 is built from 15 residues. V was pared by 2 bases and J by 7 bases, with 6 bases of the junction left unmatched. The data were obtained in a study of response to subunit inactivated influenza vaccine. Findings and limits, study-wide: T cells newly recruited by each seasonal influenza vaccination are few, the authors suggested.

One entry per CDR3 protein results from TCRdb running MiXCR on the RT-PCR reads. The sample comprises about 540,000 distinct CDR3 sequences, approximately 20% of which are singletons, and 2.5% to 3% rests with the top ten. These data were also reused for a study on T cells expressing NK-cell markers. That work states: In generating TCR beta cDNA, 5'RACE template switching with UMIs was used. Repertoire data for TCR beta were derived from sorted T cells (CD3+CD56+NKG2C+, CD3+CD56+NKG2C- and CD3+CD56-NKG2C+). In a few donors, dominant clonotypes made up 28.3-60.1% of CD3+CD56-NKG2C+ cells.

The sequence was obtained from a man aged 50 to 59 who received an inactivated influenza vaccine. The material sequenced was CD4+ T cells sorted from PBMCs, taken less than 13 days after vaccination. The chain recombines TRBV12-3 or TRBV12-4 with TRBJ2-1, with 9 bases fitting TRBD2. This CDR3 is CASSLPSGVRNEQFF. CDR3 bases: TGTGCCAGCAGTTTACCTAGCGGGGTGAGGAATGAGCAGTTCTTC.